This TCR beta chain was sequenced during a study of cytomegalovirus exposure and HLA in healthy donors. Study summary: From HLA-typed donors, an early data release held tens of millions of unique TCRs.

Deletions cut 2 bases from V and 3 bases from J, with 9 bases between. The CDR3 sequence is 13 residues long. Germline CDR1 reads SGHNT; CDR2 reads YYREEE (reference sequence). Donors likely had unrecorded immune exposures despite being nominally healthy when sampled. Whole-study results and caveats: The study labeled 150 to 200 TCR beta chains cytomegalovirus-associated. The only immune exposure information that was available was CMV serostatus.

To note about this clone: What it binds is unknown.

Primers: 60 Vbeta forward and 13 Jbeta reverse. The method was immunoSEQ multiplex PCR; TCRdb's version includes in-frame clones alone and lacks a portion of them. Here the sample spans roughly 150,000 clones, 65% to 80% being singletons. Sequenced material: PBMCs. The J gene is TRBJ2-7, the V gene TRBV5-4; D not resolved. The TCR sequence derives from a male donor in good health and CMV-seronegative. CDR3 sequence reads: CASSLHPRYEQYF. In nucleotides, the CDR3 is TGTGCCAGCAGCTTACACCCCCGCTACGAGCAGTACTTC.